The clone carrying this T cell receptor beta chain appeared once. Its target is unknown. These data originate in a study of chemoradiotherapy in HPV16-positive cancers. The wider study: Candidate HPV-specific T-cell clones and common TCR motifs came from functional assays in two HPV16-positive patients.

The assay was immunoSEQ multiplex PCR, and TCRdb's table has in-frame clones only and misses some. Of fewer than 30,000 clones listed, roughly 94% are singletons. Study-level results: The functional HPV-specific definition rests on just a couple of HPV16-positive patients. Non-HPV-specific T cells did not expand in tumors during treatment, whereas candidate HPV-specific clones and E7-related motifs did.

Over chemoradiotherapy, repertoires were sampled more than once. The origin of this receptor is a human donor with HPV-associated anogenital cancer. Collection took place from a patient who underwent chemoradiotherapy.

Written as DNA, the CDR3 is TGCGCCAGCAGCTTGGGGGCAGGGGTTTTCTACGAGCAGTACTTC. This sequence encodes CASSLGAGVFYEQYF. The genes are TRBV5-1 and TRBJ2-7, with D maybe TRBD1 (6 bases). This CDR3 spans 15 amino acids. V was cut by 0 bases and J by 3 bases, with 13 bases left in between. CDR1 and CDR2 (germline): SGHRS, YFSETQ.